This TCR beta chain came from a study of blood T cell repertoires in COVID-19. At the level of the study: The analysed material was cDNA or gDNA that came from T cells, B-cell-depleted T cells, or PBMCs.

TCRdb's copy holds only in-frame clones and misses some; the assay was immunoSEQ multiplex PCR. Among 250,000 to 350,000 clones listed, around 84% were seen once. Germline V gene sequence: CDR1 SGHDT, CDR2 YYEEEE. The V end was cut by 1 base, the J end by 4 bases, with 14 bases between. The CDR3 covers 15 residues. In its sample, this clone was seen a few times. Seattle cases were enrolled at active infection and followed longitudinally. This TCR was sampled from a human donor with COVID-19, enrolled during active disease. The donor label of this sample is uncertain. This chain uses TRBV5-6 with TRBJ1-2; perhaps TRBD1 as D (6 bases). The sample comprised peripheral blood. The CDR3 region has the DNA TGTGCCAGCAGCTTGTCAGGGGCGGCGAGCTATGGCTACACCTTC. Its translation: CASSLSGAASYGYTF.